This is a list of T cell receptor beta chains from one sample in a study of T cell responses to AZD1222 COVID-19 vaccine. Profiled with immunoSEQ multiplex PCR; TCRdb holds only in-frame clones, not every one. The sample consists of tens of thousands of clones, 70% to 90% of them appearing once. This material consisted of peripheral blood, taken on day 0 of AZD1222 vaccination. The source of these receptors is an adult in good health. The CDR3 runs from the conserved cysteine through the conserved F or W. Each record gives: D gene, CDR3 length, V gene, J gene, CDR3 protein. D genes are given only for firm matches.

>-|12|TRBV12-3/TRBV12-4|TRBJ2-7
CASSTRRNEQYF
>-|11|TRBV7-9|TRBJ2-7
CASSPSAEQYF
>-|16|TRBV18|TRBJ1-5
CASSLGRILSNQPQHF
>TRBD2|16|TRBV6-2/TRBV6-3|TRBJ2-2
CASSIPAGVSTGELFF
>TRBD2|14|TRBV5-4|TRBJ2-7
CASSWAGGRNEQYF
>-|15|TRBV10-3|TRBJ1-6
CAIRQGGTTNSPLHF
>-|15|TRBV11-2|TRBJ1-2
CASSLNQMTRDGYTF
>TRBD2|14|TRBV7-9|TRBJ2-7
CASSSTSGSYEQYF
>-|15|TRBV6-4|TRBJ2-1
CASSDTPSSYNEQFF
>TRBD1|14|TRBV6-1|TRBJ1-4
CASSPGTEAEKLFF
>-|15|TRBV24-1|TRBJ2-2
CATSGSLKGTGELFF
>-|15|TRBV27|TRBJ1-1
CASSLPPDMNTEAFF
>-|13|TRBV18|TRBJ2-5
CASSPQEEETQYF
>-|15|TRBV5-1|TRBJ2-2
CASSLSGQNTGELFF
>-|15|TRBV11-2|TRBJ1-6
CASSLTGDLPSPLHF
>-|14|TRBV28|TRBJ1-2
CASTQNGGGSGYTF
>-|15|TRBV5-6|TRBJ2-7
CASSFRYDKIYEQYF
>-|16|TRBV3-1/TRBV3-2|TRBJ2-3
CASSQGATGSTDTQYF
>-|14|TRBV27|TRBJ2-2
CASSFRGMGGELFF
>TRBD1|15|TRBV3-1/TRBV3-2|TRBJ1-5
CASSQGQGSNQPQHF